The 20 T cell receptor beta chains given below trace back to one sample, sequenced in a study of blood T cell repertoires in COVID-19. Produced via immunoSEQ multiplex PCR; TCRdb's table is partial and in-frame only. The table has 280,000 or so clones, around 87% seen once; the top ten hold about 1.9%. Sequencing was carried out using peripheral blood. The receptor source for this set is a woman in her twenties or thirties who had recovered from COVID-19.

This clone was seen a single time. V and J are TRBV19 and TRBJ1-4; perhaps TRBD1 as D (5 bases). The ends were cut back, 10 bases at V and 8 bases at J, with 11 bases in the middle. Germline assignment: CDR1 LNHDA and CDR2 SQIVND (reference sequence). The CDR3 is made up of 11 amino acids. The DNA of the CDR3 is TGTGCCACCGGGGGAGGCGAAAAACTGTTTTTT. Translating gives CATGGGEKLFF.

This sequence joins TRBV2 and TRBJ1-1, with D tentatively TRBD1 (6 bases). V was clipped by 6 bases and J by 4 bases, with 15 bases between them. Germline V gene sequence: CDR1 SNHLY, CDR2 FYNNEI. The CDR3 spans 14 residues. The CDR3, as DNA: TGTGCCAGCAGGGACCAAGGACAGTCCACTGAAGCTTTCTTT. This translates into CASRDQGQSTEAFF.

The rearrangement joins TRBV15 to TRBJ2-2; D remains ambiguous. The V gene's germline CDR1 is LNHNV and CDR2 YYDKDF (reference sequence). Trimming took 0 bases from V and 2 from J, leaving 10 bases between them. This CDR3 has 16 amino acids. CDR3 amino acids: CATSREWSVNTGELFF. The DNA of the CDR3 is TGTGCCACCAGCAGAGAGTGGTCGGTAAACACCGGGGAGCTGTTTTTT.

J is TRBJ2-2 and V is TRBV10-3; maybe TRBD1 (6 bases). Trimming took off 8 bases at V and 3 bases at J, with 16 bases between the two ends. CDR1 is ENHRY, CDR2 SYGVKD, per germline. The CDR3 is 15 amino acids. This CDR3 reads CAIQSGQIDTGELFF. CDR3 in DNA: TGTGCCATCCAATCCGGACAGATCGACACCGGGGAGCTGTTTTTT.

This chain connects TRBV6-1 to TRBJ2-7; 10 nucleotides line up with TRBD2. The CDR3 spans 16 residues. The V and J ends lost 2 bases and 2 bases, in that order; junction bases with no gene match: 6. Germline V lookup: CDR1 MNHNS, CDR2 SASEGT. The chain's CDR3 is CASSEQLAGAPYEQYF. DNA for the CDR3: TGTGCCAGCAGTGAACAGCTAGCGGGGGCTCCCTACGAGCAGTACTTC.

V gene TRBV27 combines with J gene TRBJ2-5; D is perhaps TRBD1 (5 bases). This CDR3 spans 15 amino acids. Germline CDR1 reads MNHEY; CDR2 reads SMNVEV (reference sequence). V dropped 3 bases and J dropped 5 bases, with 16 bases sitting between them. Here the CDR3 DNA reads TGTGCCAGCAGTTTTTCAGGGATGATGGGTGAGACCCAGTACTTC. Protein sequence: CASSFSGMMGETQYF.

The chain uses TRBV2 and TRBJ1-1; no firm D call. The V end lost 4 bases, the J end lost 1 base, and 4 bases lay between the germline ends. From germline, CDR1 is SNHLY and CDR2 FYNNEI. This CDR3 is 12 amino acids long. The CDR3 region has the DNA TGTGCCAGCAGTGTAGAGAACACTGAAGCTTTCTTT. Protein sequence: CASSVENTEAFF.

The rearrangement joins TRBV5-6 to TRBJ2-1; the match to TRBD1 covers 7 bases. Germline V gene lookup returns CDR1 SGHDT and CDR2 YYEEEE. The J segment lost 4 bases and the V segment lost 3 bases, leaving 4 bases of the junction unmatched. This CDR3 has 14 amino acids. CDR3 loop: CASSYWDSYNEQFF. CDR3 DNA sequence: TGTGCCAGCAGCTACTGGGACAGTTACAATGAGCAGTTCTTC.

V and J are TRBV19 and TRBJ1-1, with 7 bases matching TRBD1. V lost 3 bases, J lost 1 base, and 5 bases stayed unmatched. From germline, CDR1 is LNHDA and CDR2 SQIVND (reference sequence). The CDR3 extends over 15 amino acids. The CDR3 DNA is TGTGCCAGTAGTATCTACAGGGGACCGAACACTGAAGCTTTCTTT. Translated: CASSIYRGPNTEAFF.

The chain employs TRBV29-1 and TRBJ2-5; D gene unclear. CDR1 and CDR2 (germline): SQVTM, ANQGSEA. The CDR3 length is 12 residues. With 2 bases removed from V and 7 bases from J, the gap between germline ends came to 11 bases. The CDR3 nucleotides are TGCAGCGTTGAAAGCGTAGACGGGACCCAGTACTTC. Amino acids: CSVESVDGTQYF.

The V gene is TRBV29-1, the J gene TRBJ1-1; D is perhaps TRBD1 (6 bases). V was shortened by 7 bases and J by 3 bases, with 12 bases between the two germline ends. The CDR3 sequence is 12 residues long. Germline loops: CDR1 SQVTM, CDR2 ANQGSEA. Here the CDR3 reads CSGSQGDTEAFF. CDR3 DNA: TGCAGCGGGTCACAGGGTGACACTGAAGCTTTCTTT.

This clone was seen a handful of times. V usage is TRBV6-5 and J usage is TRBJ1-5, with a weak D call TRBD1 (6 bases). The CDR3 is 13 residues long. CDR1 and CDR2 (germline): MNHEY, SVGAGI. Between the trimmed V and J ends, which lost 7 bases and 4 bases, there was a span of 11 bases. The CDR3 here is CASMQGRNQPQHF. CDR3 bases: TGTGCCAGCATGCAGGGGCGTAATCAGCCCCAGCATTTT.

V is TRBV28 and J is TRBJ1-1; D is ambiguous. There are 13 residues in the CDR3. Germline V gene lookup returns CDR1 MDHEN and CDR2 SYDVKM. V was shortened by 8 bases and J by 5 bases, with 15 bases between the two germline ends. The chain's CDR3 is CASLDGLQTEAFF. As DNA, the CDR3 is TGTGCCAGCCTAGACGGCCTCCAGACTGAAGCTTTCTTT.

The chain couples TRBV2 to TRBJ1-3, with D maybe TRBD1 (5 bases). This CDR3 comprises 14 residues. Trimming took 7 bases from V and 0 from J, leaving 10 bases between them. The V gene's germline CDR1 is SNHLY and CDR2 FYNNEI. This CDR3 is CASTGESSGNTIYF. The DNA of the CDR3 is TGTGCCAGCACGGGGGAGTCCTCTGGAAACACCATATATTTT. The full variable domain, completed using reference TRBV2 and TRBJ1-3, is EPEVTQTPSHQVTQMGQEVILRCVPISNHLYFYWYRQILGQKVEFLVSFYNNEISEKSEIFDDQFSVERPDGSNFTLKIRSTKLEDSAMYFCASTGESSGNTIYFGEGSWLTVV.

V gene TRBV24-1 combines with J gene TRBJ2-5; the D gene is possibly TRBD2 (7 bases). CDR1 and CDR2 from the germline V gene are KGHDR and SFDVKD. The CDR3 is 19 residues long. V lost 4 bases and J 4 bases, leaving 27 bases between the germline ends. CDR3 bases: TGTGCCACCAGTGACCCAGGCGGTTTGGGGGGGGCAGCTGGAGAGACCCAGTACTTC. Residues: CATSDPGGLGGAAGETQYF.

The gene calls are TRBV7-9 and TRBJ1-1, with D hard to call. The germline V gene has CDR1 SEHNR and CDR2 FQNEAQ (reference sequence). This CDR3 spans 12 amino acids. The V gene lost 5 bases and the J gene lost 5 bases, with 9 bases spanning the gap. DNA for the CDR3: TGTGCCAGCAGCCTCGGGTGGACTGAAGCTTTCTTT. Encoded protein: CASSLGWTEAFF.

The V call is TRBV7-9, the J call TRBJ2-5; possible D gene TRBD2, 6 bases. Germline loops: CDR1 SEHNR, CDR2 FQNEAQ (reference sequence). This CDR3 has 13 amino acids. V was trimmed by 6 bases and J by 2 bases, leaving 10 bases between them. CDR3: CASRPGLQETQYF. The CDR3 DNA reads as TGTGCCAGCAGACCCGGACTACAAGAGACCCAGTACTTC.

The chain joins TRBV28 to TRBJ2-7; TRBD2 is a possible D gene (6 bases). V shed 5 bases and J shed 2 bases, with 10 bases lying between them. Germline lookup yields CDR1 MDHEN and CDR2 SYDVKM. The CDR3 is 13 amino acids. The CDR3 reads CASSPGTPYEQYF. Here the CDR3 DNA reads TGTGCCAGCAGTCCCGGGACTCCCTACGAGCAGTACTTC.

The chain combines TRBV29-1 with TRBJ1-2, with D hard to call. Germline V gene lookup returns CDR1 SQVTM and CDR2 ANQGSEA. V was cut by 3 bases and J by 4 bases, with 15 bases left in between. This CDR3 has 14 residues. The chain's CDR3 is CSVEYVVGAYGYTF. The CDR3 DNA reads as TGCAGCGTTGAGTACGTTGTTGGAGCCTATGGCTACACCTTC. Full variable domain (outside the CDR3, taken from reference TRBV29-1 and TRBJ1-2): SAVISQKPSRDICQRGTSLTIQCQVDSQVTMMFWYRQQPGQSLTLIATANQGSEATYESGFVIDKFPISRPNLTFSTLTVSNMSPEDSSIYLCSVEYVVGAYGYTFGSGTRLTVV.

J is TRBJ2-1 and V is TRBV7-8; 8 bases match TRBD2. Trimming removed 1 base from V and 10 bases from J; junction bases left unmatched: 12. Germline-derived CDR1 and CDR2 are SGHVS and FQNEAQ. CDR3 length: 16 amino acids. As DNA, the CDR3 is TGTGCCAGCAGCTTAGTAAACACCGGGACTAGGGCCGAGCAGTTCTTC. This sequence encodes CASSLVNTGTRAEQFF.